This T cell receptor beta chain appears in the sequencing data of a study of shared clonotypes between healthy human individuals. Overall study context: Each donor's CD4 naive and CD4 memory cells filled three plates apiece, CD8 naive two, and CD8 memory one. Study results and caveats: About 5% of naive CD4 clonotypes were shared across several donors.

Of note for this clone: No antigen is known for it.

The CDR3 has 14 residues. Per germline, CDR1 LNHDA and CDR2 SQIVND (reference sequence). The germline V and J ends were trimmed by 5 bases and 0 bases, with 8 bases remaining between them. Samples underwent the assay at deep level. Authors' methods: Junction-only sequences without quality scores came from ImmunoSEQ, so filtering differed. Assay used: immunoSEQ multiplex PCR; TCRdb lists only in-frame clones, some missing. V, J and clone size were drawn from that table, and D and trimming were deduced from the DNA. The data show about 1 million clones, approximately 76% seen once. The chain is built from TRBV19 and TRBJ1-5; unclear D gene. The sequence was obtained from a man younger than 35 in good health. Sequenced material: memory CD4+ T cells sorted from blood. Regarding subset: CD45RA-negative fraction. The CDR3 sequence: CASSEGVSNQPQHF. CDR3 coding DNA: TGTGCCAGTAGTGAGGGCGTTAGCAATCAGCCCCAGCATTTT.